The clone carrying this TCR beta chain has more than one count but fewer than ten. TCRdb's copy holds only in-frame clones and misses some; the assay was immunoSEQ multiplex PCR. The repertoire holds approximately 260,000 clones, about 89% seen once, with 1.9% in the top ten. Cohort 3 donors were reported recovered after two negative PCRs, clearance, or symptom resolution. This sample is part of a study of blood T cell repertoires in COVID-19. CDR3 length: 12 amino acids. V lost 7 bases and J 6 bases, leaving 12 bases between the germline ends. Per germline, CDR1 MDHEN and CDR2 SYDVKM. This TCR was sampled from a woman under 30 who had recovered from COVID-19. The V and J genes are TRBV28 and TRBJ1-2; D is unresolved. Source material: PBMCs or T cells enriched from blood (not recorded which). Written as DNA, the CDR3 is TGTGCCAGCATGAGGGAGAATGATGGCTACACCTTC. Translated: CASMRENDGYTF.